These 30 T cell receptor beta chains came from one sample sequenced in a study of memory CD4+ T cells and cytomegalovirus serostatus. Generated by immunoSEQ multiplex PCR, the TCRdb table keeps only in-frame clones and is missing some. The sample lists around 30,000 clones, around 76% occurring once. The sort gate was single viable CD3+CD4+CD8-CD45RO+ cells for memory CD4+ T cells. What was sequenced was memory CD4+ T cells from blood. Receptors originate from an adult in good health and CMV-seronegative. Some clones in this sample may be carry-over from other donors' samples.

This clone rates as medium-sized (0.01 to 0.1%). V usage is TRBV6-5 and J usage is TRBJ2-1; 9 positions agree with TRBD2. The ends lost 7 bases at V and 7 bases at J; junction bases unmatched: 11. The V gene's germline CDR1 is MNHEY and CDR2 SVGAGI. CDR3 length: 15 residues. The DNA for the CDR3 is TGTGCCAGCATTTCGACTAGCGGCGAACGGAATGAGCAGTTCTTC. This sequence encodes CASISTSGERNEQFF.

The DNA of the CDR3 is TGCGCCAGCAGCCTGGGAACCGCGAACACTGAAGCTTTCTTT. It yields the protein CASSLGTANTEAFF. The chain uses TRBV5-1 and TRBJ1-1; the D is unclear. Germline V gene data show CDR1 as SGHRS and CDR2 as YFSETQ. The V gene lost 4 bases and the J gene lost 1 base, with 11 bases spanning the gap. The CDR3 contains 14 residues. The whole variable domain, filled in from reference TRBV5-1 and TRBJ1-1, reads KAGVTQTPRYLIKTRGQQVTLSCSPISGHRSVSWYQQTPGQGLQFLFEYFSETQRNKGNFPGRFSGRQFSNSRSEMNVSTLELGDSALYLCASSLGTANTEAFFGQGTRLTVV.

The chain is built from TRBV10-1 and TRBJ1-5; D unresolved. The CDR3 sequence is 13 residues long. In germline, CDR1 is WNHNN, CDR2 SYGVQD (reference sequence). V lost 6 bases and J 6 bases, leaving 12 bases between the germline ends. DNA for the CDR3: TGCGCCAGCAGGGTGACTTTGACTCAGCCCCAGCATTTT. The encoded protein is CASRVTLTQPQHF.

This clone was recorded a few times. CDR3 loop: CASLTAGGANVLTF. The CDR3 coding sequence is TGTGCCAGTCTTACGGCGGGTGGGGCCAACGTCCTGACTTTC. V and J are TRBV19 and TRBJ2-6; perhaps TRBD2 as D (5 bases). The germline CDR1 and CDR2 sequences are LNHDA and SQIVND (reference sequence). This CDR3 has 14 amino acids. Trimming cost V 8 bases and J 3 bases, with 11 bases left between them.

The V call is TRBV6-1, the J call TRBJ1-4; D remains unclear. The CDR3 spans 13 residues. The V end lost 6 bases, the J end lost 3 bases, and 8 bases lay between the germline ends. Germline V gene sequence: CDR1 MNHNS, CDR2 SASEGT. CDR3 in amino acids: CASRRAANEKLFF. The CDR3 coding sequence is TGTGCCAGCAGGCGAGCCGCTAATGAAAAACTGTTTTTT.

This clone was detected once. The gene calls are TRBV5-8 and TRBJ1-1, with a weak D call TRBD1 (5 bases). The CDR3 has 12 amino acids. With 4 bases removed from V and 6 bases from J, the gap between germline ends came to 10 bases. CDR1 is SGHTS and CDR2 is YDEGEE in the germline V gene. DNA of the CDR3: TGTGCCAGCAGCCAACAGGTTTCTGAAGCTTTCTTT. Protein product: CASSQQVSEAFF.

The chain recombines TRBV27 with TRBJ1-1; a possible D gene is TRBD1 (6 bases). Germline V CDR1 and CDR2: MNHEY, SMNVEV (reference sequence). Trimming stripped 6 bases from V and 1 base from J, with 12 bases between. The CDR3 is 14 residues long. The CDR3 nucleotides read TGTGCCAGCAGGAAGGTGACAGGGAACACTGAAGCTTTCTTT. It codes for CASRKVTGNTEAFF.

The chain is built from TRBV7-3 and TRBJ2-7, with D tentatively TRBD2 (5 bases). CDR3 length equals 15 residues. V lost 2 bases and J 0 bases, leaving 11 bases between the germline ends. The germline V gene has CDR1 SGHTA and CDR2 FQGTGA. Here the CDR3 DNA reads TGTGCCAGCAGCTTAGGGAGCGGCCTCTCCTACGAGCAGTACTTC. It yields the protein CASSLGSGLSYEQYF.

The DNA of the CDR3 is TGTGCCAGCAGCTTACAAGGGTCCACCTACGAGCAGTACTTC. Its protein product is CASSLQGSTYEQYF. The genes are TRBV11-2 and TRBJ2-7; no firm D call. V gave up 2 bases and J gave up 2 bases, with 10 bases separating them. This CDR3 comprises 14 residues. Germline values: CDR1 SGHAT, CDR2 FQNNGV.

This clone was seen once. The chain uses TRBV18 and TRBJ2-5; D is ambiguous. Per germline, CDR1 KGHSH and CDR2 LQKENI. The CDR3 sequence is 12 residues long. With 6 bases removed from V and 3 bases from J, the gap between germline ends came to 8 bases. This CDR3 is CASSRSEETQYF. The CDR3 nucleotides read TGTGCCAGCTCTCGGTCAGAAGAGACCCAGTACTTC.

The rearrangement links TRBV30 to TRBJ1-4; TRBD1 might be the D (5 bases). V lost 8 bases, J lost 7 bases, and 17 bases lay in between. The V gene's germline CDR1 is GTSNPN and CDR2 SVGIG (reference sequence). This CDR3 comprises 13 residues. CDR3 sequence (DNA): TGTGCCGGAGTTGGGGGTGGCGGTGAAAAACTGTTTTTT. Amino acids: CAGVGGGGEKLFF.

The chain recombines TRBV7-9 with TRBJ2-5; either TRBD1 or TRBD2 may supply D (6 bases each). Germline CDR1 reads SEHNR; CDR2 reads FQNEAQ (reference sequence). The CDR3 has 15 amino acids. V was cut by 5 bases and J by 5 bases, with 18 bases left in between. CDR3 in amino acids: CASSPRRGLGETQYF. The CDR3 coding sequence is TGTGCCAGCAGCCCTCGCCGGGGGCTTGGGGAGACCCAGTACTTC.

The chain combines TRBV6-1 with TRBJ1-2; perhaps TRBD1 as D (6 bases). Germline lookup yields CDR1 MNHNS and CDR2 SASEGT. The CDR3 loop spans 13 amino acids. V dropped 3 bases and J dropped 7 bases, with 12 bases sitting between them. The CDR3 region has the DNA TGTGCCAGCAGTGAGGGGGGGCTTATTGGCTACACCTTC. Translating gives CASSEGGLIGYTF.

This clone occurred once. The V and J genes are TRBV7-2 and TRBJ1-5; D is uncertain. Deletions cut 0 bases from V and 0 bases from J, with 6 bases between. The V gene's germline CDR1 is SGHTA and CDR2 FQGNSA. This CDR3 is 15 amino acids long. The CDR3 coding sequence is TGTGCCAGCAGCTTAGCAAGTTCTAGCAATCAGCCCCAGCATTTT. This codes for CASSLASSSNQPQHF.

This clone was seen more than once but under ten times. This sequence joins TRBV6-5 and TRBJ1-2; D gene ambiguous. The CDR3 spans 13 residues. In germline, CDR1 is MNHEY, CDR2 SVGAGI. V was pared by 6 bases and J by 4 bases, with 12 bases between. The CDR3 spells CASRIDRAYGYTF. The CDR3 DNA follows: TGTGCCAGCAGAATAGATAGGGCCTATGGCTACACCTTC.

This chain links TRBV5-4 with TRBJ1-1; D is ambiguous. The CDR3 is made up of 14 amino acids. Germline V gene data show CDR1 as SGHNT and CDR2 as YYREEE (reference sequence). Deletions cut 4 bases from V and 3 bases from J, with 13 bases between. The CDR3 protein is CASSGEGGYTEAFF. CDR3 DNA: TGTGCCAGCAGCGGGGAGGGAGGGTACACTGAAGCTTTCTTT.

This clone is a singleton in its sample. This CDR3 reads CASSPDGYSGANVLTF. CDR3 sequence (DNA): TGTGCCAGCAGCCCAGACGGGTACTCTGGGGCCAACGTCCTGACTTTC. V is TRBV7-2 and J is TRBJ2-6; D is undetermined. V lost 5 bases and J 0 bases, leaving 11 bases between the germline ends. The CDR3 loop spans 16 amino acids. Looked up from germline, CDR1 is SGHTA and CDR2 is FQGNSA.

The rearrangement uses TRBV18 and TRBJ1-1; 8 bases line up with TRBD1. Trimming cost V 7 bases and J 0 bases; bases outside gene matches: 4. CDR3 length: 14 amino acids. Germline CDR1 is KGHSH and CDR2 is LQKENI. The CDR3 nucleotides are TGTGCCAGCTTGCTGACAGGGGTGAACACTGAAGCTTTCTTT. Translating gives CASLLTGVNTEAFF.

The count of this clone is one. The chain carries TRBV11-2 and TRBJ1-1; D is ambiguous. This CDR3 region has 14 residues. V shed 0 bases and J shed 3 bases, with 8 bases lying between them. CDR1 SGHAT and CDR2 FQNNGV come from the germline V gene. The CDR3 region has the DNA TGTGCCAGCAGCTTAGACAGATCAGACACTGAAGCTTTCTTT. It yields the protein CASSLDRSDTEAFF.

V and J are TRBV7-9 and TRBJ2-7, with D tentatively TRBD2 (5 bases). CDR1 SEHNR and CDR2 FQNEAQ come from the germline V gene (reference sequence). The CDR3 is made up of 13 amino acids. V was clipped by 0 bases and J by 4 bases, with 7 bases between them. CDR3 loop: CASSLAGEYEQYF. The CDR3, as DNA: TGTGCCAGCAGCTTAGCCGGGGAATACGAGCAGTACTTC.

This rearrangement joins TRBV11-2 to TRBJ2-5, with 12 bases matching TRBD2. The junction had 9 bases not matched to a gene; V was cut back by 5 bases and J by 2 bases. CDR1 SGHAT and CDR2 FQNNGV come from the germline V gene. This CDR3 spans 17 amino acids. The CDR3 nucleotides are TGTGCCAGCAGCCCCCGTTTGGGGACTAGCGGGCAAGAGACCCAGTACTTC. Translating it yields CASSPRLGTSGQETQYF.

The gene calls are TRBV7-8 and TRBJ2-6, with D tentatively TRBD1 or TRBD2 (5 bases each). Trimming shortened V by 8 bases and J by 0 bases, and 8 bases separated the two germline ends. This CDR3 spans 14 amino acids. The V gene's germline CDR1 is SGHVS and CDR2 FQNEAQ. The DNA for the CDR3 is TGTGCCAGCGGGGGTTACTCTGGGGCCAACGTCCTGACTTTC. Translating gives CASGGYSGANVLTF.

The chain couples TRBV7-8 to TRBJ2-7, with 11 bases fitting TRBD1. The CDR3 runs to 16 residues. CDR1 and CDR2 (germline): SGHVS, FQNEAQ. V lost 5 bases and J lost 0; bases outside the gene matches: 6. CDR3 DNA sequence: TGTGCCAGCAGCCCACCTGGGACAGGGGGCTCCTACGAGCAGTACTTC. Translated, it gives CASSPPGTGGSYEQYF.

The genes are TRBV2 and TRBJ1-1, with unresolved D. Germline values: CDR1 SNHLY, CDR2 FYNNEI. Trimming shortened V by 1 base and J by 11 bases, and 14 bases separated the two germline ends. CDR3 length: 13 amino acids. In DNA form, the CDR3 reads TGTGCCAGCAGTGAAGACCCCGGACCCCCCGCTTTCTTT. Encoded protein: CASSEDPGPPAFF.

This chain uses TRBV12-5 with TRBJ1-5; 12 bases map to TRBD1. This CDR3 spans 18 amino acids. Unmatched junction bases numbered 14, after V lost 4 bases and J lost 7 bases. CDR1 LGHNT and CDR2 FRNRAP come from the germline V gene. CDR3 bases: TGTGCTAGTGGTTCGAACCTTGCGGGACAGGGGGCCTTACAGCCCCAGCATTTT. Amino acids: CASGSNLAGQGALQPQHF.

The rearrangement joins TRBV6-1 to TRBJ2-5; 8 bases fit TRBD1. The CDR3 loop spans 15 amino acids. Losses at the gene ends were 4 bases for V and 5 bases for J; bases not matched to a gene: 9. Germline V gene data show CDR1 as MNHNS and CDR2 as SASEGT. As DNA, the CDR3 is TGTGCCAGCAGTGGCCTGACAGGGGTAGGGGAGACCCAGTACTTC. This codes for CASSGLTGVGETQYF.

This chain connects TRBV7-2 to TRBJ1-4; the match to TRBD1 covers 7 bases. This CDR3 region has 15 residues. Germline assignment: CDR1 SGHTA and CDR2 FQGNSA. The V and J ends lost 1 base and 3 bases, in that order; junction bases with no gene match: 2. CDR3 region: CASSLVTGPNEKLFF. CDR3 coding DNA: TGTGCCAGCAGCTTAGTGACAGGGCCTAATGAAAAACTGTTTTTT.

The CDR3 nucleotides read TGTGCCAGCAGCTTAGGGGGTCAGGGCCCCACCGGGGAGCTGTTTTTT. It specifies CASSLGGQGPTGELFF. This rearrangement joins TRBV7-9 to TRBJ2-2, with D perhaps TRBD1 (5 bases). The germline gives CDR1 SEHNR, CDR2 FQNEAQ (reference sequence). V was trimmed by 1 base and J by 4 bases, leaving 13 bases between them. This CDR3 region has 16 residues. The full variable domain, its missing parts supplied by reference TRBV7-9 and TRBJ2-2, is DTGVSQNPRHKITKRGQNVTFRCDPISEHNRLYWYRQTLGQGPEFLTYFQNEAQLEKSRLLSDRFSAERPKGSFSTLEIQRTEQGDSAMYLCASSLGGQGPTGELFFGEGSRLTVL.

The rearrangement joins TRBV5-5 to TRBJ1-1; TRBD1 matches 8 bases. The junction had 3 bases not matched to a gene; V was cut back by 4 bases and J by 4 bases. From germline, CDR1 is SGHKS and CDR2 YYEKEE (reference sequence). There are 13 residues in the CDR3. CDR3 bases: TGTGCCAGCAGCGTCGGGACAGGCACTGAAGCTTTCTTT. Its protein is CASSVGTGTEAFF.

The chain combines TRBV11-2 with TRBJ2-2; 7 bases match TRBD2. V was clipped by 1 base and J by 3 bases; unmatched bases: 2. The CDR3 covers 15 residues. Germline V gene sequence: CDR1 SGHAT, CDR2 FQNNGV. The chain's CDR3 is CASSLAGGDTGELFF. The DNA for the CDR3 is TGTGCCAGCAGCTTAGCTGGGGGGGACACCGGGGAGCTGTTTTTT.